Presented here are 32 T cell receptor beta chains from one specimen sequenced in a study of blood T cells in healthy people across ages. A sample-barcoded 5' primer and a J-beta primer mix were used in a second PCR of roughly 7 to 11 cycles. Via MiXCR, TCRdb re-called the 5' RACE reads, giving one row per CDR3 protein. The sample carries around 1,500,000 distinct CDR3 sequences, 42% recorded once. Sequences were obtained from blood. The receptors come from a woman aged 18-30 years in good health.

The chain carries TRBV29-1 and TRBJ1-2; the D is unclear. The CDR3 has 12 amino acids. Between the trimmed V and J ends, which lost 6 bases and 4 bases, there was a span of 12 bases. The V gene's germline CDR1 is SQVTM and CDR2 ANQGSEA. Here the CDR3 DNA reads TGCAGCGTGCCCGACTCTCCCTATGGCTACACCTTC. The encoded protein is CSVPDSPYGYTF.

The rearrangement joins TRBV6-1 to TRBJ2-1; D assignment may be TRBD1 or TRBD2 (7 bases each). V shed 6 bases and J shed 4 bases, with 19 bases lying between them. CDR1 and CDR2 (germline): MNHNS, SASEGT. The CDR3 sequence is 16 residues long. In DNA form, the CDR3 reads TGTGCCAGCAGCCGCGCAGGGGGAGGGATATACAATGAGCAGTTCTTC. Protein sequence: CASSRAGGGIYNEQFF.

This clonotype was recorded only once. The chain links TRBV7-3 to TRBJ1-4; 9 positions match TRBD1. This CDR3 is 15 amino acids long. The germline CDR1 and CDR2 sequences are SGHTA and FQGTGA. The V gene end was trimmed by 5 bases and the J gene end by 7 bases; junction bases not matched to a gene: 8. As DNA, the CDR3 is TGTGCCAGCAGCGCACCCGGGACAGGGATTGAAAAACTGTTTTTT. As protein: CASSAPGTGIEKLFF.

CDR3 sequence (DNA): TGTGCCAGCAGTGGTGGTTGGGACAGGGCAAGTCAGCCCCAGCATTTT. Translated: CASSGGWDRASQPQHF. The rearrangement links TRBV2 to TRBJ1-5; 9 nucleotides match TRBD1. The CDR3 loop spans 16 amino acids. Looked up from germline, CDR1 is SNHLY and CDR2 is FYNNEI. V lost 4 bases, J lost 6 bases, and 10 bases stayed unmatched.

This clonotype was recorded a few times. The chain is built from TRBV12-3 or TRBV12-4 and TRBJ1-2, with 7 bases lining up with TRBD1. There are 13 residues in the CDR3. V was clipped by 6 bases and J by 8 bases; unmatched bases: 9. CDR3: CASSGTDRGGYTF. DNA for the CDR3: TGTGCCAGCAGCGGGACAGACCGGGGAGGCTACACCTTC.

This clonotype was recorded a few times. The chain combines TRBV10-3 with TRBJ2-7, with TRBD2 identical over 8 bases. The CDR3 spans 15 residues. Germline values: CDR1 ENHRY, CDR2 SYGVKD. With V trimmed by 6 bases and J by 5 bases, 12 bases remained unmatched. The CDR3 region is CAISHRTGGDHEQYF. The CDR3 DNA reads TGTGCCATCAGCCACAGGACGGGAGGGGACCACGAGCAGTACTTC.

On this clonotype itself: The germline gene is not matched at one end of the junction; a read error may be the cause. The chain joins TRBV6-6 to TRBJ1-2; 9 positions agree with TRBD1. The CDR3 sequence is 17 residues long. Looked up from germline, CDR1 is MNHNY and CDR2 is SVGAGI (reference sequence). The CDR3 nucleotides read TGTGCCAGCAGTAACTCAGGGGGACAGGGTGCTATCGATGGCTACACCTTC. Amino acid sequence: CASSNSGGQGAIDGYTF.

This clonotype showed up just a few times. The CDR3 sequence: CSARFSRGRVRLFSTDTQYF. As DNA, the CDR3 is TGCAGTGCTAGGTTTTCGAGGGGGAGGGTCCGGTTGTTTAGCACAGATACGCAGTATTTT. The genes are TRBV20-1 and TRBJ2-3, with D perhaps TRBD2 (7 bases). The CDR3 sequence is 20 residues long. V lost 3 bases, J lost 0 bases, and 28 bases lay in between. Per the germline V gene, CDR1 is DFQATT and CDR2 is SNEGSKA (reference sequence).

This clonotype turned up a few times. The chain uses TRBV4-1 and TRBJ2-4; TRBD2 matches 7 bases. After removal of 0 bases from V and 7 bases from J, the junction contained 15 bases not matched to a gene. The CDR3 has 18 amino acids. Per germline, CDR1 MGHRA and CDR2 YSYEKL. The CDR3 reads CASSQDPLSQGGVNIQYF. The CDR3 DNA is TGCGCCAGCAGCCAAGATCCCCTCAGCCAGGGAGGGGTGAACATTCAGTACTTC.

The table lists this clonotype with a count of one. The CDR3 sequence: CASSFGGTGLNTQYF. The CDR3 DNA reads TGTGCCAGCAGTTTCGGCGGGACAGGGCTGAATACGCAGTATTTT. The chain joins TRBV28 to TRBJ2-3; 9 nucleotides agree with TRBD1. Trimming took 3 bases from V and 7 from J; bases not matched to a gene: 8. Germline V CDR1 and CDR2: MDHEN, SYDVKM. There are 15 residues in the CDR3.

This clonotype was seen only a few times. The chain is built from TRBV25-1 and TRBJ2-7; 10 bases are shared with TRBD1. Trimming at V came to 6 bases and at J to 4 bases, leaving 9 bases not matched to a gene. The CDR3 is 15 amino acids. Germline assignment: CDR1 MGHDK and CDR2 SYGVNS. This CDR3 is CASSEPGQGLYEQYF. The CDR3 DNA reads as TGTGCCAGCAGCGAGCCGGGACAGGGGTTGTACGAGCAGTACTTC.

Ten or more counts support this clonotype. The rearrangement links TRBV28 to TRBJ2-4; the D gene could be TRBD1 or TRBD2 (6 bases each). The CDR3 consists of 18 residues. CDR1 is MDHEN, CDR2 SYDVKM, per germline. The V and J ends lost 10 bases and 1 base respectively, with 26 bases between them. CDR3 protein: CATGPGTRGGSAKNIQYF. CDR3 nucleotide sequence: TGTGCCACTGGCCCCGGGACTCGAGGGGGTTCGGCCAAAAACATTCAGTACTTC.

The J gene is TRBJ1-6, the V gene TRBV12-3 or TRBV12-4, with 7 bases lining up with TRBD1. V gave up 5 bases and J gave up 6 bases; unmatched junction bases: 7. The CDR3 has 15 residues. CDR3 in DNA: TGTGCCAGCAGTCTAAGACAGGGAAGTAATTCACCCCTCCACTTT. Translation: CASSLRQGSNSPLHF.

The chain recombines TRBV6-1 with TRBJ2-2; D perhaps matches TRBD1 (6 bases). The CDR3 loop spans 17 amino acids. Deletions cut 5 bases from V and 2 bases from J, with 18 bases between. The germline gives CDR1 MNHNS, CDR2 SASEGT. CDR3 residues: CASSKSSGTLNTGELFF. CDR3 DNA: TGTGCCAGCAGTAAATCCTCCGGGACACTTAACACCGGGGAGCTGTTTTTT.

This sequence joins TRBV2 and TRBJ2-1; D perhaps matches TRBD1 (5 bases). Germline loops: CDR1 SNHLY, CDR2 FYNNEI. CDR3 length equals 16 residues. V lost 1 base and J 0 bases, leaving 10 bases between the germline ends. The CDR3 loop reads CASSEVTDPSYNEQFF. The CDR3 DNA reads TGTGCCAGCAGTGAAGTGACAGACCCCTCCTACAATGAGCAGTTCTTC.

Comment on this clonotype: Germline and junction disagree at one end, which may indicate a read error. This chain joins TRBV7-7 and TRBJ2-1; D might be TRBD1 (5 bases). Germline CDR1 and CDR2: SSHAT and FNYEAQ (reference sequence). This CDR3 has 13 amino acids. The CDR3 DNA follows: TGTGCTAGCAGCGCGGACACCAACAATGAGCAGTTCTTC. Its translation is CASSADTNNEQFF.

The gene calls are TRBV29-1 and TRBJ2-5; TRBD1 is a possible D gene (5 bases). V was trimmed by 5 bases and J by 11 bases, leaving 15 bases between them. This CDR3 contains 11 residues. CDR1 and CDR2 (germline): SQVTM, ANQGSEA. CDR3 region: CSVHRYNEQYF. The CDR3 nucleotides read TGCAGCGTTCACAGGTACAATGAGCAGTACTTC.

The chain uses TRBV10-3 and TRBJ2-7, with unresolved D. The CDR3 has 13 residues. The germline V and J ends were trimmed by 2 bases and 4 bases, with 9 bases remaining between them. Germline V CDR1 and CDR2: ENHRY, SYGVKD. CDR3 residues: CAISETMRYEQYF. CDR3 DNA sequence: TGTGCCATCAGTGAGACTATGCGTTACGAGCAGTACTTC.

The chain links TRBV4-1 to TRBJ2-2; 9 bases are a match to TRBD1. CDR3 length: 17 amino acids. V trimming: 1 base; J trimming: 7 bases; junction bases outside the gene matches: 10. Germline CDR1 and CDR2: MGHRA and YSYEKL. Written as DNA, the CDR3 is TGCGCCAGCAGCCAAGGATTTATACAGGGGGCGGGCGGGGAGCTGTTTTTT. It specifies CASSQGFIQGAGGELFF.

This clonotype showed up just a few times. The V and J genes are TRBV28 and TRBJ2-5, with 10 bases matching TRBD1. Looked up from germline, CDR1 is MDHEN and CDR2 is SYDVKM. With V trimmed by 2 bases and J by 4 bases, 13 bases remained unmatched. The CDR3 has 18 amino acids. The CDR3 sequence is CASSLAGTGEFSRETQYF. Here the CDR3 DNA reads TGTGCCAGCAGTTTAGCCGGGACAGGGGAATTTAGTAGAGAGACCCAGTACTTC.

The rearrangement uses TRBV11-2 and TRBJ1-2; weak D call: TRBD1 (5 bases). Trimming shortened V by 4 bases and J by 4 bases, and 16 bases separated the two germline ends. The CDR3 loop spans 15 amino acids. The V gene's germline CDR1 is SGHAT and CDR2 FQNNGV. Written as DNA, the CDR3 is TGTGCCAGCAGCTCCGTCAAGAGGGACCGCTATGGCTACACCTTC. It specifies CASSSVKRDRYGYTF.

The count of this clonotype is one. The genes are TRBV10-2 and TRBJ1-2, with no clear D. CDR3 length: 14 residues. CDR1 and CDR2 from the germline V gene are WSHSY and SAAADI. The V end lost 2 bases, the J end lost 4 bases, and 11 bases lay between the germline ends. CDR3 coding DNA: TGCGCCAGCAGTGAGACGATTCCTACCTATGGCTACACCTTC. It is translated as CASSETIPTYGYTF.

The chain uses TRBV5-1 and TRBJ2-1; 12 nucleotides match TRBD2. Germline loops: CDR1 SGHRS, CDR2 YFSETQ. The CDR3 length is 15 residues. The trim removed 4 bases at V and 5 bases at J, leaving 4 bases unmatched. The CDR3 spells CASSNGLAGNNEQFF. In DNA, the CDR3 is TGCGCCAGCAGCAACGGACTAGCGGGGAACAATGAGCAGTTCTTC. Filled out from reference TRBV5-1 and TRBJ2-1, the complete variable domain reads KAGVTQTPRYLIKTRGQQVTLSCSPISGHRSVSWYQQTPGQGLQFLFEYFSETQRNKGNFPGRFSGRQFSNSRSEMNVSTLELGDSALYLCASSNGLAGNNEQFFGPGTRLTVL.

This clonotype was detected ten times or more. V usage is TRBV20-1 and J usage is TRBJ1-2; 10 bases map to TRBD1. This CDR3 has 14 amino acids. Germline lookup yields CDR1 DFQATT and CDR2 SNEGSKA (reference sequence). V was pared by 3 bases and J by 1 base, with 2 bases of the junction left unmatched. The CDR3 DNA follows: TGCAGTGCTAGGGGACAGGGGAGTAACTATGGCTACACCTTC. As protein: CSARGQGSNYGYTF.

As to this clonotype: This sequence may be a read error, since a much larger clone differs from it by one base. The gene calls are TRBV25-1 and TRBJ2-1; TRBD1 is a possible D gene (7 bases). V was pared by 3 bases and J by 6 bases, with 12 bases between. CDR1 is MGHDK, CDR2 SYGVNS, per germline. The CDR3 has 14 amino acids. CDR3 bases: TGTGCCAGCAGTGACAGGGGGGCCTGCAATGAGCAGTTCTTC. Translation: CASSDRGACNEQFF.

In its sample, this clonotype was seen a few times. The genes are TRBV3-1 and TRBJ2-7; D is undetermined. The V gene lost 2 bases and the J gene lost 6 bases, with 11 bases spanning the gap. Per the germline V gene, CDR1 is LGHDT and CDR2 is YNNKEL (reference sequence). CDR3 length equals 13 residues. The CDR3 here is CASSQISRREQYF. The CDR3 DNA is TGTGCCAGCAGCCAAATTTCACGACGCGAGCAGTACTTC.

The J gene is TRBJ2-3, the V gene TRBV27; 7 bases map to TRBD1. This CDR3 is built from 15 residues. J gave up 4 bases and V 5 bases, and 9 bases lay outside the gene matches. Looked up from germline, CDR1 is MNHEY and CDR2 is SMNVEV (reference sequence). The CDR3 sequence is CASSPWDSLADTQYF. In nucleotides, the CDR3 is TGTGCCAGCAGTCCCTGGGACAGCCTTGCAGATACGCAGTATTTT.

This sequence joins TRBV5-1 and TRBJ2-7; D call uncertain. The germline gives CDR1 SGHRS, CDR2 YFSETQ. CDR3 size: 13 residues. Trimming took 4 bases from V and 7 from J, leaving 15 bases between them. CDR3 sequence: CASSLGLFREQYF. CDR3 nucleotide sequence: TGCGCCAGCAGCCTCGGGCTCTTTCGGGAGCAGTACTTC. The full variable domain, in which reference TRBV5-1 and TRBJ2-7 provide the parts outside the CDR3, is KAGVTQTPRYLIKTRGQQVTLSCSPISGHRSVSWYQQTPGQGLQFLFEYFSETQRNKGNFPGRFSGRQFSNSRSEMNVSTLELGDSALYLCASSLGLFREQYFGPGTRLTVT.

The chain combines TRBV7-2 with TRBJ2-1; TRBD2 matches at 12 bases. The CDR3 covers 15 residues. Germline CDR1 reads SGHTA; CDR2 reads FQGNSA. V lost 5 bases, J lost 8 bases, and 7 bases stayed unmatched. In DNA form, the CDR3 reads TGTGCCAGCAGCATCCTAGCGGGAGGGGGCCATGAGCAGTTCTTC. Its protein product is CASSILAGGGHEQFF.

The chain joins TRBV7-6 to TRBJ2-3, with 12 bases identical to TRBD2. The V gene end was trimmed by 6 bases and the J gene end by 5 bases; junction bases not matched to a gene: 9. This CDR3 contains 16 residues. The germline CDR1 and CDR2 sequences are SGHVS and FNYEAQ. The CDR3: CASSVTSGGLGDTQYF. The CDR3 nucleotides read TGTGCCAGCAGTGTAACTAGCGGGGGGCTGGGAGATACGCAGTATTTT.

The rearrangement uses TRBV6-6 and TRBJ1-5; weak D call: TRBD1 (6 bases). This CDR3 comprises 15 residues. Germline CDR1 MNHNY, CDR2 SVGAGI (reference sequence). The V gene lost 6 bases and the J gene lost 1 base, with 13 bases spanning the gap. The CDR3 region is CASRATGQSNQPQHF. The CDR3 DNA follows: TGTGCCAGCAGAGCGACAGGCCAAAGCAATCAGCCCCAGCATTTT.

V and J are TRBV6-6 and TRBJ1-1; possibly TRBD1 for D (5 bases). V was shortened by 10 bases and J by 0 bases, with 12 bases between the two germline ends. CDR3 length equals 13 residues. Germline values: CDR1 MNHNY, CDR2 SVGAGI (reference sequence). Written as DNA, the CDR3 is TGTGCCACATCCAGGGTCATGAACACTGAAGCTTTCTTT. Amino acids: CATSRVMNTEAFF.